These 30 T cell receptor beta chains were all obtained from the same sample, sequenced in a study of blood T cells in healthy people across ages. With a J-beta primer mix and a sample-barcoded 5' primer, a second PCR ran about 6 to 11 cycles. TCRdb processed the 5' RACE reads anew with MiXCR; each CDR3 protein has one entry. Of 650,000 to 900,000 distinct CDR3 sequences in the sample, about 59% were seen once. Sequencing used blood. These receptors all stem from a man aged 25-45 years in good health.

The chain has TRBV9 and TRBJ2-7; D uncertain. Germline-derived CDR1 and CDR2 are SGDLS and YYNGEE. The CDR3 has 14 amino acids. V was shortened by 0 bases and J by 0 bases, with 7 bases between the two germline ends. This CDR3 reads CASSVETSSYEQYF. The CDR3 DNA is TGTGCCAGCAGCGTAGAGACGTCCTCCTACGAGCAGTACTTC.

The V and J genes are TRBV6-5 and TRBJ2-1; D is possibly TRBD1 (5 bases). This CDR3 region has 11 residues. V was cut by 7 bases and J by 9 bases, with 10 bases left in between. CDR1 and CDR2 (germline): MNHEY, SVGAGI. CDR3 in amino acids: CASTGGAEQFF. CDR3 coding DNA: TGTGCCAGCACTGGTGGGGCTGAGCAGTTCTTC.

This clonotype has ten or more counts. This sequence joins TRBV9 and TRBJ2-1; D ambiguous. V lost 3 bases and J lost 5, with 12 bases in between. Germline V gene data show CDR1 as SGDLS and CDR2 as YYNGEE. This CDR3 has 14 amino acids. The CDR3, as DNA: TGTGCCAGCAGCGCCCGCCCATATGACAATGAGCAGTTCTTC. It is translated as CASSARPYDNEQFF.

The V and J genes are TRBV11-2 and TRBJ2-1; 7 nucleotides match TRBD1. The CDR3 contains 15 residues. Per germline, CDR1 SGHAT and CDR2 FQNNGV. V trimming: 1 base; J trimming: 4 bases; junction bases outside the gene matches: 4. The CDR3 spells CASSLVGQDYNEQFF. DNA for the CDR3: TGTGCCAGCAGCTTAGTAGGACAGGATTACAATGAGCAGTTCTTC.

The CDR3 DNA reads as TGTGCCAGCAGTCGGACAGGGGAGGAAAAACTGTTTTTT. Its translation is CASSRTGEEKLFF. J is TRBJ1-4 and V is TRBV12-3 or TRBV12-4, with 9 bases that match TRBD1. V was pared by 5 bases and J by 8 bases, with 3 bases of the junction left unmatched. The CDR3 has 13 residues.

The chain has TRBV7-3 and TRBJ2-1; 10 bases map to TRBD2. Germline CDR1 reads SGHTA; CDR2 reads FQGTGA. This CDR3 is 13 amino acids long. V dropped 2 bases and J dropped 12; count of bases not matched to a gene: 4. This chain's CDR3 is CASSLGLAGVQFF. In DNA form, the CDR3 reads TGTGCCAGCAGCTTAGGGCTAGCGGGGGTGCAGTTCTTC.

This clonotype has only a few counts. The CDR3 DNA reads as TGTGCCAGCAGTTTAAAACAGGGGACCCAGTACTTC. As protein: CASSLKQGTQYF. The chain is built from TRBV6-6 and TRBJ2-5; TRBD1 might be the D (6 bases). CDR3 length equals 12 residues. Trimming pared 4 bases from V and 7 bases from J, leaving 10 bases between. CDR1 and CDR2 (germline): MNHNY, SVGAGI (reference sequence).

This chain connects TRBV28 to TRBJ2-2, with no clear D. The CDR3 is made up of 10 amino acids. V lost 7 bases to trimming and J lost 8 bases, with 5 bases between them. The germline V gene encodes CDR1 MDHEN and CDR2 SYDVKM. The CDR3 region has the DNA TGTGCCAGCAAACGGGGGGAGCTGTTTTTT. Amino acid sequence: CASKRGELFF. Using reference TRBV28 and TRBJ2-2 for the parts outside the CDR3, the full variable domain is DVKVTQSSRYLVKRTGEKVFLECVQDMDHENMFWYRQDPGLGLRLIYFSYDVKMKEKGDIPEGYSVSREKKERFSLILESASTNQTSMYLCASKRGELFFGEGSRLTVL.

V usage is TRBV6-5 and J usage is TRBJ2-3, with 9 bases fitting TRBD2. There are 15 residues in the CDR3. Germline V gene sequence: CDR1 MNHEY, CDR2 SVGAGI. The V and J ends lost 7 bases and 0 bases, in that order; junction bases with no gene match: 5. CDR3 DNA: TGTGCCAGCACCCAAGCGGGGGGTAGCACAGATACGCAGTATTTT. Amino acid sequence: CASTQAGGSTDTQYF.

Turning to this clonotype: A much larger clone lies a single base off, so this may be a read error. This chain joins TRBV15 and TRBJ2-4, with D tentatively TRBD2 (5 bases). V lost 1 base, J lost 13 bases, and 20 bases lay in between. This CDR3 has 15 residues. Germline V gene data show CDR1 as LNHNV and CDR2 as YYDKDF (reference sequence). CDR3 DNA: TGTGCCACCAGCAGAGCGGTGGGGAGTTACAATGAGCAGTACTTC. It specifies CATSRAVGSYNEQYF.

The chain has TRBV5-1 and TRBJ2-1; TRBD1 matches 10 bases. The CDR3 totals 12 residues. J was trimmed by 12 bases and V by 4 bases; bases with no gene match: 4. Germline CDR1 is SGHRS and CDR2 is YFSETQ. The CDR3 spells CASSRGTGVQFF. The DNA for the CDR3 is TGCGCCAGCAGCCGTGGGACAGGGGTGCAGTTCTTC. Full variable domain (rest looked up from reference TRBV5-1 and TRBJ2-1): KAGVTQTPRYLIKTRGQQVTLSCSPISGHRSVSWYQQTPGQGLQFLFEYFSETQRNKGNFPGRFSGRQFSNSRSEMNVSTLELGDSALYLCASSRGTGVQFFGPGTRLTVL.

The chain carries TRBV6-1 and TRBJ1-6; D may be TRBD1 (6 bases). The CDR3 consists of 14 residues. Per the germline V gene, CDR1 is MNHNS and CDR2 is SASEGT. V lost 2 bases to trimming and J lost 8 bases, with 10 bases between them. CDR3 sequence: CASSERQDHSPLHF. DNA of the CDR3: TGTGCCAGCAGTGAAAGACAGGATCATTCACCCCTCCACTTT.

V gene TRBV4-2 combines with J gene TRBJ1-6; 9 nucleotides align to TRBD1. The CDR3 is 18 amino acids. Per germline, CDR1 LGHNA and CDR2 YNFKEQ. The ends lost 1 base at V and 5 bases at J; junction bases unmatched: 9. The CDR3 sequence: CASSQVAGTGSNNSPLHF. CDR3 DNA: TGTGCCAGCAGCCAAGTCGCCGGGACAGGGAGTAATAATTCACCCCTCCACTTT.

The V gene is TRBV27, the J gene TRBJ1-2, with D perhaps matching TRBD1 (5 bases). V dropped 4 bases and J dropped 7 bases, with 16 bases sitting between them. CDR3 length: 14 amino acids. Germline V gives CDR1 MNHEY, CDR2 SMNVEV (reference sequence). The CDR3 nucleotides are TGTGCCAGCAGTTCCCAGGGCATCGTAGGTGGCTACACCTTC. This encodes CASSSQGIVGGYTF.

CDR3 DNA sequence: TGTGCCAGCAGTTACTCCATCACCGGGACAGGGTTCTATGGCTACACCTTC. This gives the protein CASSYSITGTGFYGYTF. V is TRBV6-5 and J is TRBJ1-2; the match to TRBD1 covers 9 bases. V gave up 0 bases and J gave up 4 bases; unmatched junction bases: 9. The germline CDR1 and CDR2 sequences are MNHEY and SVGAGI. The CDR3 has 17 residues.

J is TRBJ1-5 and V is TRBV7-2; 9 bases line up with TRBD1. The trim removed 3 bases at V and 4 bases at J, leaving 4 bases unmatched. This CDR3 contains 15 residues. Germline loops: CDR1 SGHTA, CDR2 FQGNSA. The CDR3 is CASSLGTGKNQPQHF. In DNA, the CDR3 is TGTGCCAGCAGCTTGGGGACAGGGAAAAATCAGCCCCAGCATTTT.

V and J are TRBV20-1 and TRBJ2-1; 11 nucleotides line up with TRBD2. The CDR3 is 13 amino acids. Per germline, CDR1 DFQATT and CDR2 SNEGSKA (reference sequence). Unmatched junction bases numbered 2, after V lost 1 base and J lost 9 bases. For the CDR3, the DNA is TGCAGTGCTAGAGTTAGCGGGAGGGTTGAGCAGTTCTTC. It codes for CSARVSGRVEQFF.

CDR3 DNA sequence: TGTGCCAGCAGCTTAAGTGGGACAGGGCACGCTGAAGCTTTCTTT. Amino acid sequence: CASSLSGTGHAEAFF. The chain carries TRBV7-3 and TRBJ1-1; 9 bases map to TRBD1. The CDR3 is 15 amino acids. From germline, CDR1 is SGHTA and CDR2 FQGTGA. J lost 6 bases, V lost 1 base, and 6 bases had no gene match.

The chain employs TRBV4-3 and TRBJ1-4; D unresolved. Germline V gene data show CDR1 as LGHNA and CDR2 as YSLEER. The V end was cut by 1 base, the J end by 12 bases, with 9 bases between. The length of the CDR3 is 12 residues. Written as DNA, the CDR3 is TGCGCCAGCAGCCAAGGCCAGCTCGAACTGTTTTTT. Protein product: CASSQGQLELFF.

This rearrangement joins TRBV6-2 or TRBV6-3 to TRBJ1-5, with 7 bases matching TRBD1. The CDR3 is 15 amino acids. CDR1 MNHEY and CDR2 SVGEGT come from the germline V gene. With V trimmed by 6 bases and J by 11 bases, 16 bases remained unmatched. CDR3 bases: TGTGCCAGCAGAACCGACAGGGCCGGGGTTAGGACCCAGCATTTT. It specifies CASRTDRAGVRTQHF.

This clonotype was picked up a small number of times. This chain connects TRBV10-3 to TRBJ2-7; TRBD2 aligns across 9 bases. Germline CDR1 ENHRY, CDR2 SYGVKD. The J segment lost 2 bases and the V segment lost 8 bases, leaving 7 bases of the junction unmatched. The CDR3 length is 14 residues. The CDR3 here is CAISYGGGAYEQYF. CDR3 bases: TGTGCCATCTCTTATGGCGGGGGGGCCTACGAGCAGTACTTC.

The chain is built from TRBV7-2 and TRBJ2-5; 7 bases agree with TRBD2. This CDR3 has 15 amino acids. Per germline, CDR1 SGHTA and CDR2 FQGNSA. V trimming: 0 bases; J trimming: 2 bases; junction bases outside the gene matches: 3. The CDR3 here is CASSLASGWQETQYF. The CDR3 DNA sequence: TGTGCCAGCAGCTTAGCTAGCGGGTGGCAAGAGACCCAGTACTTC.

The count of this clonotype is one. The chain combines TRBV4-3 with TRBJ2-3; no definite D call. Germline loops: CDR1 LGHNA, CDR2 YSLEER. Trimming removed 1 base from V and 2 bases from J, with 7 bases in between. The CDR3 runs to 14 residues. CDR3 DNA: TGCGCCAGCAGCCAAGCTCTGTTCACAGATACGCAGTATTTT. Encoded protein: CASSQALFTDTQYF.

For the CDR3, the DNA is TGTGCCAGCAGCCAAGATCGGAGAAGGCAGGGGACCCAGTACTTC. Protein sequence: CASSQDRRRQGTQYF. V is TRBV4-2 and J is TRBJ2-5, with TRBD1 as a possible D gene (5 bases). This CDR3 region has 15 residues. Germline-derived CDR1 and CDR2 are LGHNA and YNFKEQ. Trimming took off 0 bases at V and 7 bases at J, with 15 bases between the two ends.

The chain has TRBV3-1 and TRBJ2-3; D tentatively reads TRBD1 or TRBD2 (5 bases each). Germline V gene lookup returns CDR1 LGHDT and CDR2 YNNKEL (reference sequence). Trimming removed 5 bases at V and 0 bases at J, with 15 bases between. CDR3 length equals 16 residues. Here the CDR3 reads CASSRPGTVSTDTQYF. CDR3 in DNA: TGTGCCAGCAGCAGGCCCGGGACGGTGAGCACAGATACGCAGTATTTT.

For this clonotype: One end of the junction is discordant with germline, which a read error may explain. The CDR3 loop is CASSPRGTRPYKQYF. CDR3 DNA sequence: TGTGCCAGCAGCCCCCGAGGGACTAGACCCTACAAGCAGTACTTC. V and J are TRBV7-9 and TRBJ2-7; 8 nucleotides line up with TRBD2. This CDR3 has 15 amino acids. Germline V gene sequence: CDR1 SEHNR, CDR2 FQNEAQ (reference sequence).

The chain recombines TRBV11-1 with TRBJ2-1; perhaps TRBD1 as D (6 bases). The CDR3 sequence is 11 residues long. V was shortened by 0 bases and J by 12 bases, with 6 bases between the two germline ends. From germline, CDR1 is SGHAT and CDR2 FQDESV (reference sequence). CDR3 in amino acids: CASSLATGQFF. The CDR3 region has the DNA TGTGCCAGCAGCTTAGCGACAGGGCAGTTCTTC.

The count of this clonotype is one. This rearrangement joins TRBV6-2 or TRBV6-3 to TRBJ2-1; D unresolved. Trimming removed 0 bases from V and 4 bases from J, with 7 bases in between. The CDR3 totals 14 residues. The germline gives CDR1 MNHEY, CDR2 SVGEGT. The CDR3: CASSYSTGYNEQFF. Here the CDR3 DNA reads TGTGCCAGCAGTTACTCGACCGGGTACAATGAGCAGTTCTTC.

This clonotype has only one observation. The chain joins TRBV7-9 to TRBJ1-2; maybe TRBD1 (6 bases). V was pared by 5 bases and J by 9 bases, with 13 bases between. The CDR3 spans 12 residues. Germline values: CDR1 SEHNR, CDR2 FQNEAQ (reference sequence). CDR3 sequence (DNA): TGTGCCAGCAGCCGGGGGGGGCTCAGCTACACCTTC. Its translation: CASSRGGLSYTF. Complete variable domain (other parts from reference TRBV7-9 and TRBJ1-2): DTGVSQNPRHKITKRGQNVTFRCDPISEHNRLYWYRQTLGQGPEFLTYFQNEAQLEKSRLLSDRFSAERPKGSFSTLEIQRTEQGDSAMYLCASSRGGLSYTFGSGTRLTVV.

J is TRBJ1-4 and V is TRBV25-1, with a weak D call TRBD1 (6 bases). CDR3 size: 21 residues. From germline, CDR1 is MGHDK and CDR2 SYGVNS. V lost 5 bases and J 0 bases, leaving 28 bases between the germline ends. The CDR3, as DNA: TGTGCCAGCAGTAGTCCCCCCGGCCAGGGGCGACCAATCTCAACTAATGAAAAACTGTTTTTT. Translating gives CASSSPPGQGRPISTNEKLFF.